This T cell receptor (beta chain) was documented in a study of T cells in Graves' hyperthyroidism and ophthalmopathy. Study-wide context: Before any treatment, at initial diagnosis, peripheral blood was collected. Study-level points and caveats: Within blood appeared most thyroid clonotypes that had expanded above 0.001.

Each ophthalmopathy patient scored at least 3 on the Clinical Activity Score and at least 4 on NOSPECS grade, with duration under 3 months. Researchers took RNA transcripts and amplified the TCR beta CDR3 regions from them. Using the HTBI primer set, a first-round RT-PCR was run on the TCR CDR3. From the multiplex PCR reads, TCRdb called clonotypes with MiXCR, one entry per CDR3 protein. Here the sample spans 500,000 to 600,000 distinct CDR3 sequences, approximately 20% being singletons. Deletions cut 5 bases from V and 4 bases from J, with 19 bases between. The CDR3 is 15 amino acids. Germline CDR1 is GTSNPN and CDR2 is SVGIG (reference sequence). This clonotype was seen many times. The target antigen is unknown.

The sequenced sample consisted of blood. This chain connects TRBV30 to TRBJ2-3; D perhaps matches TRBD2 (6 bases). This TCR derives from a man in his forties or fifties with Graves' ophthalmopathy. The CDR3, as DNA: TGTGCCTGGGGTCATGGAGGGACGAGCGCAGATACGCAGTATTTT. It codes for CAWGHGGTSADTQYF.